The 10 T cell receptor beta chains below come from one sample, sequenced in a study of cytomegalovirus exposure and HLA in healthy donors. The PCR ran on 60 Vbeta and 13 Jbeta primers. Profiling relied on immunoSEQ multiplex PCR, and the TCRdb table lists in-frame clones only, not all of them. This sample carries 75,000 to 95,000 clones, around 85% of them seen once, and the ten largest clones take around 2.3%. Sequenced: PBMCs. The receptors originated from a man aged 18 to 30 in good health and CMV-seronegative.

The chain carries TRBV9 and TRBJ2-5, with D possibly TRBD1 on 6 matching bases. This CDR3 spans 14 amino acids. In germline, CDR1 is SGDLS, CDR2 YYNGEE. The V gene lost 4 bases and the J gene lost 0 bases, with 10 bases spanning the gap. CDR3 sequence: CASSSDRYQETQYF. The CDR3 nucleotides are TGTGCCAGCAGCTCAGACAGGTACCAAGAGACCCAGTACTTC.

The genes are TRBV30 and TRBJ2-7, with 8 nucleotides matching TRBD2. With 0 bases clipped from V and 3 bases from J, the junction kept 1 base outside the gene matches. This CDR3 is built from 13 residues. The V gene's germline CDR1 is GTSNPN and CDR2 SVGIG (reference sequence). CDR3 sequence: CAWSVTSGYEQYF. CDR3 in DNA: TGTGCCTGGAGTGTAACTAGCGGCTACGAGCAGTACTTC.

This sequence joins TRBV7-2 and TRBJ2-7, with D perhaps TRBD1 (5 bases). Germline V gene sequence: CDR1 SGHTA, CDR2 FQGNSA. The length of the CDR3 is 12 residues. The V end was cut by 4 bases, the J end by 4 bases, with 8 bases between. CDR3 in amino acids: CASSSQGYEQYF. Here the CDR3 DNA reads TGTGCCAGCAGCTCCCAGGGTTACGAGCAGTACTTC.

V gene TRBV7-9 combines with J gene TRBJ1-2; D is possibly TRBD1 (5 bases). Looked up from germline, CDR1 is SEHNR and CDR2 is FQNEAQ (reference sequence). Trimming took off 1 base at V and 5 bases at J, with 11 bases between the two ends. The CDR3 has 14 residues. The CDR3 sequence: CASSLEIQGYGYTF. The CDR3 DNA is TGTGCCAGCAGCTTAGAAATTCAGGGTTATGGCTACACCTTC.

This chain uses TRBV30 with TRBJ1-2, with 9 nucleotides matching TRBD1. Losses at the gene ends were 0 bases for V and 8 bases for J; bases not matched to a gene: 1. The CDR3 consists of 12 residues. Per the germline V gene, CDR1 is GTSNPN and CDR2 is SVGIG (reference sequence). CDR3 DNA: TGTGCCTGGAGTGTAGGGACAGGGGGCTACACCTTC. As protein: CAWSVGTGGYTF.

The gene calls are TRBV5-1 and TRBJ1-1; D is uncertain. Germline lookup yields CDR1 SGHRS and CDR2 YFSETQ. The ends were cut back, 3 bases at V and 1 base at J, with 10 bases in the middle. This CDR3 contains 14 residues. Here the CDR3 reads CASSSLARNTEAFF. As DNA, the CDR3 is TGCGCCAGCAGCTCACTAGCCCGGAACACTGAAGCTTTCTTT. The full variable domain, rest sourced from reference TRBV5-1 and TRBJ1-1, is KAGVTQTPRYLIKTRGQQVTLSCSPISGHRSVSWYQQTPGQGLQFLFEYFSETQRNKGNFPGRFSGRQFSNSRSEMNVSTLELGDSALYLCASSSLARNTEAFFGQGTRLTVV.

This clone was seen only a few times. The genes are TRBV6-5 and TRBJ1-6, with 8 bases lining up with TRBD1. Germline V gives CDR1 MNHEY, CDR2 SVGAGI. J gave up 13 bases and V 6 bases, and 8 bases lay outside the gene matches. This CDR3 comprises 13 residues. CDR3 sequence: CASRRDRSGPLHF. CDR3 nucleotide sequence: TGTGCCAGCAGACGGGACAGGTCTGGTCCCCTCCACTTT.

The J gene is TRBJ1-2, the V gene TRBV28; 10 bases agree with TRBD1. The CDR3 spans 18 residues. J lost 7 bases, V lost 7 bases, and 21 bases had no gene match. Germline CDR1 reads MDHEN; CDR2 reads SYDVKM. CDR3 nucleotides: TGTGCCAGCATAAGTCCTCGGAGTCCGGGGACAGGGGCCTCTGGCTACACCTTC. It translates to CASISPRSPGTGASGYTF.

The CDR3: CASGGVRGLSNQPQHF. In nucleotides, the CDR3 is TGTGCCAGTGGGGGTGTTCGGGGGTTGAGCAATCAGCCCCAGCATTTT. V gene TRBV19 combines with J gene TRBJ1-5, with D perhaps TRBD1 (5 bases). Germline assignment: CDR1 LNHDA and CDR2 SQIVND (reference sequence). The CDR3 has 16 amino acids. V shed 8 bases and J shed 1 base, with 18 bases lying between them.

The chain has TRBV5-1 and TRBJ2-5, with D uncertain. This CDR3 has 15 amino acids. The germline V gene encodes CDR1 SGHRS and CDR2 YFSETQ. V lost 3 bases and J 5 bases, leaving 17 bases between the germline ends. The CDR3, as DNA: TGCGCCAGCAGCTGGGCAATCAACGATAAGGAGACCCAGTACTTC. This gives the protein CASSWAINDKETQYF.